The 8 T cell receptor beta chains reported below all come from one sample, sequenced in a study of T cells in Graves' hyperthyroidism and ophthalmopathy. RNA transcripts yielded amplified TCR beta CDR3 regions. HTBI primers were used for first-round RT-PCR of the TCR CDR3. TCRdb reprocessed the multiplex PCR reads with MiXCR, giving one entry per CDR3 protein. Seen here are some 620,000 distinct CDR3 sequences, 15% to 20% observed once, and the top ten hold around 4%. Sequencing input: blood. Source of these receptors: a woman aged 25-40 years with Graves' hyperthyroidism.

On this clonotype: It may be a read error: a sequence one base away is much more abundant. V and J are TRBV20-1 and TRBJ2-7, with TRBD1 matching over 8 bases. Germline V gene sequence: CDR1 DFQATT, CDR2 SNEGSKA (reference sequence). This CDR3 is built from 14 residues. CDR3 residues: CSVATGVIPYEHYF. For the CDR3, the DNA is TGCAGTGTAGCGACAGGGGTTATTCCCTACGAGCACTACTTC.

This clonotype was counted many times. The gene calls are TRBV11-2 and TRBJ2-7; 8 bases line up with TRBD2. Germline V gene data show CDR1 as SGHAT and CDR2 as FQNNGV. The junction had 10 bases not matched to a gene; V was cut back by 1 base and J by 5 bases. The CDR3 extends over 16 amino acids. The CDR3 bases are TGTGCCAGCAGCTTAGCCCCCCTCGGACTAGCAAACGAGCAGTACTTC. Its translation: CASSLAPLGLANEQYF. Full variable domain (outside the CDR3, taken from reference TRBV11-2 and TRBJ2-7): EAGVAQSPRYKIIEKRQSVAFWCNPISGHATLYWYQQILGQGPKLLIQFQNNGVVDDSQLPKDRFSAERLKGVDSTLKIQPAKLEDSAVYLCASSLAPLGLANEQYFGPGTRLTVT.

The rearrangement uses TRBV7-9 and TRBJ2-3, with 7 bases aligning to TRBD2. The CDR3 consists of 17 residues. V lost 3 bases and J lost 4; bases outside the gene matches: 13. From germline, CDR1 is SEHNR and CDR2 FQNEAQ (reference sequence). The CDR3 reads CASSLKARRESADTQYF. In DNA form, the CDR3 reads TGTGCCAGCAGCTTGAAGGCTCGGCGGGAGTCGGCAGATACGCAGTATTTT.

The sample holds one count of this clonotype. V usage is TRBV9 and J usage is TRBJ2-7, with TRBD1 identical over 9 bases. This CDR3 has 14 residues. The J segment lost 5 bases and the V segment lost 4 bases, leaving 7 bases of the junction unmatched. Germline lookup yields CDR1 SGDLS and CDR2 YYNGEE. CDR3 residues: CASSPGTGLNEQYF. In DNA form, the CDR3 reads TGTGCCAGCAGCCCAGGGACAGGGTTGAACGAGCAGTACTTC.

The chain joins TRBV13 to TRBJ2-3; a possible D gene is TRBD2 (6 bases). V lost 5 bases and J 0 bases, leaving 15 bases between the germline ends. Germline V gene data show CDR1 as PRHDT and CDR2 as FYEKMQ (reference sequence). This CDR3 contains 16 residues. The CDR3 coding sequence is TGTGCCAGCAGCCGTCCCGGGGGAGGTAGCACAGATACGCAGTATTTT. It specifies CASSRPGGGSTDTQYF.

Ten or more counts support this clonotype. The J gene is TRBJ2-3, the V gene TRBV20-1, with TRBD2 matching over 10 bases. The CDR3 has 17 amino acids. CDR1 is DFQATT and CDR2 is SNEGSKA in the germline V gene (reference sequence). V was pared by 4 bases and J by 2 bases, with 12 bases of the junction left unmatched. The CDR3 sequence: CSANQLGLAYITDTQYF. The CDR3 DNA is TGCAGTGCTAATCAACTGGGACTAGCGTACATCACAGATACGCAGTATTTT.

The rearrangement joins TRBV7-2 to TRBJ2-1, with D unclear. Trimming stripped 8 bases from V and 0 bases from J, with 11 bases between. Germline assignment: CDR1 SGHTA and CDR2 FQGNSA. This CDR3 contains 14 residues. The CDR3 reads CASVGTRSYNEQFF. In DNA, the CDR3 is TGTGCCAGCGTGGGAACCCGCTCCTACAATGAGCAGTTCTTC.

This clonotype has at least ten counts. The V and J genes are TRBV27 and TRBJ1-5; D is possibly TRBD1 (6 bases). Germline CDR1 reads MNHEY; CDR2 reads SMNVEV (reference sequence). The ends were cut back, 3 bases at V and 5 bases at J, with 11 bases in the middle. This CDR3 is built from 14 residues. The CDR3 protein is CASSFTRGHQPQHF. Here the CDR3 DNA reads TGTGCCAGCAGTTTTACCAGGGGCCATCAGCCCCAGCATTTT.